Included here is one T cell receptor beta chain sequence, with context. Its target is unknown. The data stem from a study of cytomegalovirus exposure and HLA in healthy donors. Overall study findings and caveats: Owing to their indistinguishability, certain V segments, notably TRBV6-2 and TRBV6-3, were excluded.

This CDR3 has 15 residues. V was clipped by 2 bases and J by 0 bases, with 11 bases between them. Per germline, CDR1 GTSNPN and CDR2 SVGIG (reference sequence). Primers included in the PCR were 60 Vbeta and 13 Jbeta primers. Profiling relied on immunoSEQ multiplex PCR, and the TCRdb table lists in-frame clones only, not all of them. Found here are 210,000 or so clones, roughly 80% of them singletons; the top ten hold 2% to 2.5%. Source material: PBMCs. This TCR came from a woman in her 30s in good health and CMV-seropositive. This chain links TRBV30 with TRBJ1-3, with no clear D. CDR3 sequence (DNA): TGTGCCTGGAGTTCTAAGTCAACCTCTGGAAACACCATATATTTT. Encoded protein: CAWSSKSTSGNTIYF.